Here is one T cell receptor beta chain with its context. The entry originates in a study of blood T cell repertoires in COVID-19. This CDR3 is 14 amino acids long. Trimming removed 6 bases from V and 4 bases from J, with 15 bases in between. Germline V gene data show CDR1 as SGHAT and CDR2 as FQNNGV. Assay used: immunoSEQ multiplex PCR; TCRdb lists only in-frame clones, some missing. This table has fewer than 350,000 clones, about 86% appearing once. This chain connects TRBV11-2 to TRBJ1-2; weak D call: TRBD1 (6 bases). The receptor was derived from a woman aged 35 to 49 with acute COVID-19. Sequencing was performed on PBMCs or T cells enriched from blood (not recorded which). As DNA, the CDR3 is TGTGCCAGCAGTACGACAGGTGTCGGCTATGGCTACACCTTC. Residues: CASSTTGVGYGYTF.